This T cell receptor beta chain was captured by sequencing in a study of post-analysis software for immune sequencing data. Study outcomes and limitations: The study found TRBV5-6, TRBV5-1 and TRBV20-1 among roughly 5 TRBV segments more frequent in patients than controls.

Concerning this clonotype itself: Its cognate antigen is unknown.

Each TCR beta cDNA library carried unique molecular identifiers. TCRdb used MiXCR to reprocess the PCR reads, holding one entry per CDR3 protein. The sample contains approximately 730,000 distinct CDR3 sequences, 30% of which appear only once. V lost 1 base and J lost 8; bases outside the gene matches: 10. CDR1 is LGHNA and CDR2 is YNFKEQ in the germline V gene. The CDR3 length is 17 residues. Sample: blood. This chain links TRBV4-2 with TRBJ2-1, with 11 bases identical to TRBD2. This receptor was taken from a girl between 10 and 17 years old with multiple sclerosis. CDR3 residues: CASSQGGLAGGGYEQFF. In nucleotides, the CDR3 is TGTGCCAGCAGCCAAGGGGGGCTAGCGGGGGGAGGCTATGAGCAGTTCTTC.